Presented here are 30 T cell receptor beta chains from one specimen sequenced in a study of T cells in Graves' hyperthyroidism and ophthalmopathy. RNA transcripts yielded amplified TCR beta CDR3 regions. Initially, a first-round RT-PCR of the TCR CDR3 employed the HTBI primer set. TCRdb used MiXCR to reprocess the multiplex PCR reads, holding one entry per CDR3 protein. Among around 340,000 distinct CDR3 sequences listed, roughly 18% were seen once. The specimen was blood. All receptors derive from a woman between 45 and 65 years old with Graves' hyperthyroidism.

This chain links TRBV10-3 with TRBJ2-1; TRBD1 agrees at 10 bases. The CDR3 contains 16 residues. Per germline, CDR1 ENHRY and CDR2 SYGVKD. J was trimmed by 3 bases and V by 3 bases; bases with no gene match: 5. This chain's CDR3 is CAISDRTGGGYNEQFF. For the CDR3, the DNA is TGTGCCATCAGTGACAGGACAGGGGGAGGCTACAATGAGCAGTTCTTC.

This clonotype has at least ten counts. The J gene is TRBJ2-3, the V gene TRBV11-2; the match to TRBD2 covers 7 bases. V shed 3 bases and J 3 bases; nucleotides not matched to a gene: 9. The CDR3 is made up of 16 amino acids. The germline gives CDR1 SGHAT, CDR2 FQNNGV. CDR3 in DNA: TGTGCCAGCAGCTTCTTCGGTGGCGGGAGTACAGATACGCAGTATTTT. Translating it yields CASSFFGGGSTDTQYF.

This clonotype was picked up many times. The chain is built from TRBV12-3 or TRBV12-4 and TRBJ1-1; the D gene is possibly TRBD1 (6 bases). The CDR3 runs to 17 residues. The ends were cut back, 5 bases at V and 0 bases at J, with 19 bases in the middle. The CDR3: CASSGDRDKSMNTEAFF. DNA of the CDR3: TGTGCCAGCAGTGGGGACCGGGACAAATCCATGAACACTGAAGCTTTCTTT.

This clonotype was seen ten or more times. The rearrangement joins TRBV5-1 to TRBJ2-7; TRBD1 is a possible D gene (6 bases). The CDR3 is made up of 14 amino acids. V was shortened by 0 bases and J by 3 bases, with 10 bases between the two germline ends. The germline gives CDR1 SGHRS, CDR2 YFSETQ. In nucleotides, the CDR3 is TGCGCCAGCAGCTTGGAACAGGGCGTCTACGAGCAGTACTTC. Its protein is CASSLEQGVYEQYF.

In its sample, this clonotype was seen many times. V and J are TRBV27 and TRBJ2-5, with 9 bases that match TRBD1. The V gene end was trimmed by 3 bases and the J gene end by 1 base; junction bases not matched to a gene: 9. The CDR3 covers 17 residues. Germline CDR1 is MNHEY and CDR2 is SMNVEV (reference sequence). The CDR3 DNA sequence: TGTGCCAGCAGTTTCCGCGGACAGGGGAGGGTCCAAGAGACCCAGTACTTC. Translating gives CASSFRGQGRVQETQYF.

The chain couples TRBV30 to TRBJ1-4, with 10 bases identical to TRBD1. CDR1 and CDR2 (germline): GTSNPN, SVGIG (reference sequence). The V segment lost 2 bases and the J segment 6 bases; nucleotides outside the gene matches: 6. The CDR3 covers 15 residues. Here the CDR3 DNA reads TGTGCCTGGAGTCCCGGGGGGACAGGGGATGAAAAACTGTTTTTT. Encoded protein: CAWSPGGTGDEKLFF.

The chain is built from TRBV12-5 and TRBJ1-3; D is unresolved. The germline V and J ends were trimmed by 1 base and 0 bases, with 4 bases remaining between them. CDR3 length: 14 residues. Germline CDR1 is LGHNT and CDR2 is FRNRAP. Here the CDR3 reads CASGLGFSGNTIYF. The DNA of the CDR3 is TGTGCTAGTGGTTTGGGGTTCTCTGGAAACACCATATATTTT.

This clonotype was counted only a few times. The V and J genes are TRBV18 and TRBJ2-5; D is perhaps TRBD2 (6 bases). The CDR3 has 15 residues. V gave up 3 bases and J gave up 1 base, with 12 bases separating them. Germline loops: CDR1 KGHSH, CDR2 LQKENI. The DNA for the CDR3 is TGTGCCAGCTCACCCCGACTAGAGTCCCAAGAGACCCAGTACTTC. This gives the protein CASSPRLESQETQYF.

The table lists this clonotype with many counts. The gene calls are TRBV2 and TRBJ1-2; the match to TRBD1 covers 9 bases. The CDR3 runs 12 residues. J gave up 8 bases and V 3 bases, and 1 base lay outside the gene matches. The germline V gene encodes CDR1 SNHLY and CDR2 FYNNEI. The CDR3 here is CASSEDRGGYTF. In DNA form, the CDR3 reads TGTGCCAGCAGTGAGGACAGGGGCGGCTACACCTTC.

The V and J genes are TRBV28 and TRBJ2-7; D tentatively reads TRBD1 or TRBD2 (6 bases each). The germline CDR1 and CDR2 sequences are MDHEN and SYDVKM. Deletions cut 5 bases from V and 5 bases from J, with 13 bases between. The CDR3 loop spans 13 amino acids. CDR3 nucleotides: TGTGCCAGCAGTGACCCAGGGGAGGACGAGCAGTACTTC. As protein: CASSDPGEDEQYF.

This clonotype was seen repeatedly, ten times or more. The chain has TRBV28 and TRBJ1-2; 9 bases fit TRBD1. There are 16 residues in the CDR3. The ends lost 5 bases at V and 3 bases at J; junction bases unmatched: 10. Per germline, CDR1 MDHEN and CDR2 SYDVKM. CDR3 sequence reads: CASSQISGQGDYGYTF. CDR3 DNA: TGTGCCAGCAGTCAAATCTCGGGACAGGGAGACTATGGCTACACCTTC.

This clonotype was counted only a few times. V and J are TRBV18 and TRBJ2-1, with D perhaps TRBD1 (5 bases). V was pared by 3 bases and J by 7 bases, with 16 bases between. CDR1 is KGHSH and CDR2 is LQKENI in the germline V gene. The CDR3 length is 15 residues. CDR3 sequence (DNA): TGTGCCAGCTCACCGGACACCGCGTGGGGTAATGAGCAGTTCTTC. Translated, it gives CASSPDTAWGNEQFF.

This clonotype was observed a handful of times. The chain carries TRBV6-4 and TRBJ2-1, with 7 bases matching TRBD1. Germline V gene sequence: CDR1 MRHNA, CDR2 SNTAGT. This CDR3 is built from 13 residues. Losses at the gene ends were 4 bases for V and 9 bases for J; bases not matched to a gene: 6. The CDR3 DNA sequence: TGTGCCAGCAGTGCGACCGACAGGGTTGAGCAGTTCTTC. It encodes CASSATDRVEQFF.

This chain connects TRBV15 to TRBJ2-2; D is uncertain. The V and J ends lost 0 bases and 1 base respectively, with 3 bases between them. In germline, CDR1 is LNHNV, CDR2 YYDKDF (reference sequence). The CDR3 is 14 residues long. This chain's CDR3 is CATSRDVNTGELFF. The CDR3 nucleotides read TGTGCCACCAGCAGAGATGTGAACACCGGGGAGCTGTTTTTT.

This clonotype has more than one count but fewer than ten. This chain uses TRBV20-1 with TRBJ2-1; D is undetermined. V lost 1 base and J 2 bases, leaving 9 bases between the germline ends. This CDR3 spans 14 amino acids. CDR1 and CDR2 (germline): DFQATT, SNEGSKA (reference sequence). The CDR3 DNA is TGCAGTGCTAGAGGGGCCGTTACCTACAATGAGCAGTTCTTC. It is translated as CSARGAVTYNEQFF.

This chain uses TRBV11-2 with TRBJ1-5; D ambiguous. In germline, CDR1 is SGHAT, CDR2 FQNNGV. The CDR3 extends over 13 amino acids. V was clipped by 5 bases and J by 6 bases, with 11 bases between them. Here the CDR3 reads CASSPDPGQPQHF. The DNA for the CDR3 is TGTGCCAGCAGCCCGGATCCGGGTCAGCCCCAGCATTTT.

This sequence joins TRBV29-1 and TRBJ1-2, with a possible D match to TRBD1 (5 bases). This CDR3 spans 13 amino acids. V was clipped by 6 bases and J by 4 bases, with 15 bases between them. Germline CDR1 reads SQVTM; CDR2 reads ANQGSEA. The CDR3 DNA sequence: TGCAGCGTGCGGGACGCCGGAAGCTATGGCTACACCTTC. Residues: CSVRDAGSYGYTF. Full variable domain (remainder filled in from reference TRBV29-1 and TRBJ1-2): SAVISQKPSRDICQRGTSLTIQCQVDSQVTMMFWYRQQPGQSLTLIATANQGSEATYESGFVIDKFPISRPNLTFSTLTVSNMSPEDSSIYLCSVRDAGSYGYTFGSGTRLTVV.

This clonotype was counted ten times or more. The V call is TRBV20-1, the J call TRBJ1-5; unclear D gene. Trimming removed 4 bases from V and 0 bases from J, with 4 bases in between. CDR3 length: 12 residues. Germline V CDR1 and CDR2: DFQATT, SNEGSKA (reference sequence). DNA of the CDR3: TGCAGTGCTAAGGGTAGCAATCAGCCCCAGCATTTT. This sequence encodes CSAKGSNQPQHF.

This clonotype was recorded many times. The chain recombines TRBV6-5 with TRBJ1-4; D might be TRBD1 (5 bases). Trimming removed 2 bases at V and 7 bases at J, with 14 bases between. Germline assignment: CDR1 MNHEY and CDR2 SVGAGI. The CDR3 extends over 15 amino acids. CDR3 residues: CASSYLSRGLEKLFF. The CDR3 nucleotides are TGTGCCAGCAGTTACCTATCAAGGGGACTTGAAAAACTGTTTTTT.

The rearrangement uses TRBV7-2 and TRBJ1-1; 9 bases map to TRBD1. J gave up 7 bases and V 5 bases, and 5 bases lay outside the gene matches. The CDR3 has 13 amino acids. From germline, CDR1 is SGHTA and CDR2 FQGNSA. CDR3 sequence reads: CASSLYRGLEAFF. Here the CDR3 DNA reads TGTGCCAGCAGCCTCTACAGGGGGCTTGAAGCTTTCTTT. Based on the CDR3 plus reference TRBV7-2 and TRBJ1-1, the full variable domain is GAGVSQSPSNKVTEKGKDVELRCDPISGHTALYWYRQSLGQGLEFLIYFQGNSAPDKSGLPSDRFSAERTGGSVSTLTIQRTQQEDSAVYLCASSLYRGLEAFFGQGTRLTVV.

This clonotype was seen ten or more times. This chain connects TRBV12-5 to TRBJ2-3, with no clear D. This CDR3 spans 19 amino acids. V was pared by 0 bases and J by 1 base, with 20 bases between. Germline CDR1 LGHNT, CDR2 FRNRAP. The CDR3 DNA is TGTGCTAGTGGTTTGGTACGAAAAGACAAAATTACGGGCACAGATACGCAGTATTTT. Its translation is CASGLVRKDKITGTDTQYF.

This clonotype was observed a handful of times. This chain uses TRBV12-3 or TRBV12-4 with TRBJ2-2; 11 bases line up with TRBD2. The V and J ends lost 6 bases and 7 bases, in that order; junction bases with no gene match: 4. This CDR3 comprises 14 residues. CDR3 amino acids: CASSPTSGSGELFF. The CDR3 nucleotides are TGTGCCAGCAGCCCCACTAGCGGGAGCGGGGAGCTGTTTTTT.

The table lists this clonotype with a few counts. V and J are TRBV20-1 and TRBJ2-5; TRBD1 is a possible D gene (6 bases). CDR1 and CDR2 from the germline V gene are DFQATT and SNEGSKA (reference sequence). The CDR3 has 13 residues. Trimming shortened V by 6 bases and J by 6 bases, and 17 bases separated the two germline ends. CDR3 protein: CSAEHDRQQTQYF. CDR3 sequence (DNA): TGCAGTGCCGAACACGACAGGCAACAGACCCAGTACTTC.

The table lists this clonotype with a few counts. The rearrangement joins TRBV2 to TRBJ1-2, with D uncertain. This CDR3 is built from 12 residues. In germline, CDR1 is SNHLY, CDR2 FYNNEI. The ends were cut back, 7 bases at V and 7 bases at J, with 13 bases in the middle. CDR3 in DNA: TGTGCCAGCACCGAGCAAGGGTTTGGCTACACCTTC. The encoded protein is CASTEQGFGYTF.

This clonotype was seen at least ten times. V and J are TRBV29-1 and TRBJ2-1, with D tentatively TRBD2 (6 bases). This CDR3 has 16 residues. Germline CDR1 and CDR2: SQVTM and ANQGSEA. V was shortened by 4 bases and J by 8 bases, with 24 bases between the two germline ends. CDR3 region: CSVARGRGTGNDEQFF. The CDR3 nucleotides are TGCAGCGTTGCTCGAGGTCGGGGGACGGGTAACGATGAGCAGTTCTTC.

This CDR3 reads CAITEGNRGLGYTF. CDR3 bases: TGTGCCATCACCGAAGGAAATAGGGGGCTCGGCTACACCTTC. The V and J genes are TRBV10-3 and TRBJ1-2, with 7 bases that match TRBD1. CDR1 and CDR2 (germline): ENHRY, SYGVKD. V was pared by 7 bases and J by 8 bases, with 13 bases of the junction left unmatched. The length of the CDR3 is 14 residues.

Written as DNA, the CDR3 is TGTGCCATCCCTAGGACGGGACCTACCTACAATGAGCAGTACTTC. It translates to CAIPRTGPTYNEQYF. The V and J genes are TRBV7-9 and TRBJ2-1, with D perhaps given as TRBD1 or TRBD2 (5 bases each). The DNA end lines up better with TRBJ2-7; the J call may be wrong. Germline CDR1 is SEHNR and CDR2 is FQNEAQ (reference sequence). This CDR3 is built from 15 residues.

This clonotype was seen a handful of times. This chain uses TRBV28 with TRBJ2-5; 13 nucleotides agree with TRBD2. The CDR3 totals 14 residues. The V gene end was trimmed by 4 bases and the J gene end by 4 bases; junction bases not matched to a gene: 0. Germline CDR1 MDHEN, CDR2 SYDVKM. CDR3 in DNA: TGTGCCAGCAGTTGGACTAGCGGGAGAGAGACCCAGTACTTC. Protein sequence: CASSWTSGRETQYF.

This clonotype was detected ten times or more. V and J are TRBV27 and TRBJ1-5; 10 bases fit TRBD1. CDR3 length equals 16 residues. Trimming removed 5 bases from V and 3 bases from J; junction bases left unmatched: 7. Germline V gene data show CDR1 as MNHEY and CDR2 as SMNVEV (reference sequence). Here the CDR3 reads CASSALTGGYNQPQHF. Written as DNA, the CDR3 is TGTGCCAGCAGTGCATTGACAGGGGGCTACAATCAGCCCCAGCATTTT.

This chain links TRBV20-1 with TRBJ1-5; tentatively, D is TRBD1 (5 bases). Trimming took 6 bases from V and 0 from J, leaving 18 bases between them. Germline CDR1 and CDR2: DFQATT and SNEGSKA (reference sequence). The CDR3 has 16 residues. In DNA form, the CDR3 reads TGCAGTGCCCGAAGGGACCCCGTTTATAGCAATCAGCCCCAGCATTTT. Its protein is CSARRDPVYSNQPQHF.